The next 8 T cell receptor beta chains were all read from a single sample in a study of T-cell reconstitution after alpha-beta-depleted transplantation in children. During its preparation, the TCRbeta library received unique molecular identifiers. TCRdb re-called the PCR reads with MiXCR, one entry per CDR3 protein. The table includes 440,000 or so distinct CDR3 sequences, about 45% detected once. This material consisted of PBMCs, taken before TCRalphabeta/CD19-depleted stem cell transplant. These receptors came from a girl aged 2 to 10 with aplastic anemia, due to receive a stem cell transplant.

The rearrangement links TRBV12-3 or TRBV12-4 to TRBJ2-5; maybe TRBD1 (6 bases). The V end was cut by 6 bases, the J end by 2 bases, with 19 bases between. The CDR3 spans 16 residues. The CDR3, as DNA: TGTGCCAGCAGCCCCGTTACCGGGACACTACAAGAGACCCAGTACTTC. Its translation is CASSPVTGTLQETQYF.

This chain connects TRBV6-2 or TRBV6-3 to TRBJ2-7; 12 bases align to TRBD1. CDR3 length: 15 residues. The V segment lost 5 bases and the J segment 3 bases; nucleotides outside the gene matches: 5. In germline, CDR1 is MNHEY, CDR2 SVGEGT. This CDR3 reads CASSRRDRGLYEQYF. CDR3 bases: TGTGCCAGCAGTCGCCGGGACAGGGGGCTCTACGAGCAGTACTTC.

This clonotype was counted a few times. The V and J genes are TRBV14 and TRBJ2-3, with 9 bases aligning to TRBD2. V lost 6 bases to trimming and J lost 1 base; unmatched junction nucleotides: 5. Looked up from germline, CDR1 is SGHDN and CDR2 is FVKESK. This CDR3 has 15 residues. Written as DNA, the CDR3 is TGTGCCAGCAGGAGAGCGGGAGGCGGCACAGATACGCAGTATTTT. Translation gives CASRRAGGGTDTQYF.

This clonotype was found many times. The chain combines TRBV27 with TRBJ2-1, with 9 bases lining up with TRBD2. Germline loops: CDR1 MNHEY, CDR2 SMNVEV (reference sequence). V dropped 2 bases and J dropped 7; count of bases not matched to a gene: 3. The CDR3 consists of 14 residues. CDR3 protein: CASSLVREGNEQFF. The CDR3 DNA follows: TGTGCCAGCAGTTTAGTGCGGGAGGGGAATGAGCAGTTCTTC.

The V gene is TRBV2, the J gene TRBJ2-1; D perhaps matches TRBD2 (6 bases). CDR1 is SNHLY, CDR2 FYNNEI, per germline. This CDR3 has 15 residues. V was trimmed by 6 bases and J by 0 bases, leaving 12 bases between them. The CDR3 loop reads CASRAGTRSYNEQFF. CDR3 sequence (DNA): TGTGCCAGCAGGGCCGGGACTCGCTCCTACAATGAGCAGTTCTTC.

Here the CDR3 reads CSARDRGMGNQPQHF. As DNA, the CDR3 is TGCAGTGCTAGGGACAGGGGTATGGGCAATCAGCCCCAGCATTTT. V gene TRBV20-1 combines with J gene TRBJ1-5; 9 bases match TRBD1. Germline values: CDR1 DFQATT, CDR2 SNEGSKA (reference sequence). V trimming: 3 bases; J trimming: 2 bases; junction bases outside the gene matches: 5. The CDR3 length is 15 residues.

This clonotype was detected ten times or more. The chain combines TRBV20-1 with TRBJ2-2; possibly TRBD2 for D (6 bases). V was pared by 7 bases and J by 1 base, with 10 bases between. The CDR3 length is 13 residues. Germline V CDR1 and CDR2: DFQATT, SNEGSKA (reference sequence). The CDR3 bases are TGCAGTGTGTCGGGAGAGAACACCGGGGAGCTGTTTTTT. Protein sequence: CSVSGENTGELFF.

Many counts were recorded for this clonotype. V usage is TRBV7-9 and J usage is TRBJ1-1; tentatively, D is TRBD1 (6 bases). The CDR3 totals 14 residues. Germline assignment: CDR1 SEHNR and CDR2 FQNEAQ (reference sequence). V was shortened by 5 bases and J by 7 bases, with 17 bases between the two germline ends. The CDR3 spells CASSLSGQSVEAFF. In DNA form, the CDR3 reads TGTGCCAGCAGCCTGAGCGGACAGTCGGTTGAAGCTTTCTTT.